This TCR beta chain was recorded in a study of T cells in Graves' hyperthyroidism and ophthalmopathy. Amplification targeted TCR beta CDR3 regions from RNA transcripts. The TCR CDR3 was amplified in a first-round RT-PCR using the HTBI primer set. TCRdb re-called the multiplex PCR reads through MiXCR, storing one row per CDR3 protein. This table has about 420,000 distinct CDR3 sequences, roughly 15% appearing once. V lost 3 bases, J lost 2 bases, and 4 bases stayed unmatched. The germline V gene has CDR1 MNHNS and CDR2 SASEGT. The CDR3 runs to 15 residues. This clonotype was counted many times. Sequences were obtained from blood. This chain connects TRBV6-1 to TRBJ1-2, with TRBD1 identical over 9 bases. This clonotype originated in a woman younger than 35 with Graves' hyperthyroidism. The DNA of the CDR3 is TGTGCCAGCAGTGATGTTGGGACAGGGAACTATGGCTACACCTTC. Translation gives CASSDVGTGNYGYTF.